This TCR beta chain appears in the sequencing data of a study of T cell responses to AZD1222 COVID-19 vaccine. Looking at the study overall: It was second doses at about 4 or about 12 weeks that were pooled. The study, taken as a whole, reports: The number of AZD1222 recipients seropositive at baseline was only 6 or 7. Among spike-specific TCRs, nearly half reportedly target unmutated variant regions.

Remarks on this clone: What it binds is unknown.

This CDR3 has 15 amino acids. V was shortened by 2 bases and J by 3 bases, with 11 bases between the two germline ends. Germline V gene sequence: CDR1 SGHTA, CDR2 FQGTGA. Sequencing used immunoSEQ multiplex PCR; TCRdb keeps in-frame clones, though not all of them. The data show some 130,000 clones, around nine tenths seen once. This chain connects TRBV7-3 to TRBJ2-1; TRBD1 is a possible D gene (6 bases). The receptor's source is an adult in good health. The sample here was peripheral blood, taken on day 0 of AZD1222 vaccination. The CDR3 here is CASSLPGALYNEQFF. CDR3 nucleotides: TGTGCCAGCAGCTTACCAGGGGCCCTCTACAATGAGCAGTTCTTC.